A single sample gave rise to the 25 T cell receptor beta chains below, sequenced in a study of CD8+ T cells in alopecia areata. Noted treatment: oral pan-JAK inhibitor, 5-10 mg twice daily. RNA was isolated and reverse transcribed to cDNA, the sequencing template. TCRdb keeps only in-frame clones here, not all; method: immunoSEQ multiplex PCR. The repertoire holds 110,000 to 150,000 clones, with roughly 86% as singletons. Sequencing used CD8+ T cells sorted from blood, obtained at week 4, from a patient treated with tofacitinib. These TCRs come from a human donor with alopecia areata.

The rearrangement uses TRBV6-5 and TRBJ2-5, with D perhaps TRBD2 (6 bases). The germline gives CDR1 MNHEY, CDR2 SVGAGI. This CDR3 contains 15 residues. V was cut by 6 bases and J by 1 base, with 15 bases left in between. The CDR3 region is CASSLFGEAQETQYF. CDR3 nucleotides: TGTGCCAGCAGCCTATTTGGGGAGGCCCAAGAGACCCAGTACTTC.

The chain links TRBV5-1 to TRBJ1-4; D remains ambiguous. The CDR3 is 16 residues long. Trimming stripped 1 base from V and 5 bases from J, with 15 bases between. The V gene's germline CDR1 is SGHRS and CDR2 YFSETQ. The CDR3: CASSLKGTATNEKLFF. CDR3 DNA sequence: TGCGCCAGCAGCTTGAAAGGAACAGCCACCAATGAAAAACTGTTTTTT.

The rearrangement links TRBV4-1 to TRBJ2-7; no clear D gene. The CDR3 is made up of 14 amino acids. With 0 bases removed from V and 4 bases from J, the gap between germline ends came to 10 bases. Germline CDR1 reads MGHRA; CDR2 reads YSYEKL. CDR3 nucleotide sequence: TGCGCCAGCAGCCAAGAGGGCACCGGATACGAGCAGTACTTC. Its translation: CASSQEGTGYEQYF.

This rearrangement joins TRBV7-8 to TRBJ2-3, with D possibly being TRBD1 (6 bases). The CDR3 is 15 amino acids. V was pared by 4 bases and J by 2 bases, with 13 bases between. Germline V gene lookup returns CDR1 SGHVS and CDR2 FQNEAQ. CDR3 DNA sequence: TGTGCCAGCAGCTGGGTCCGGACAGACACAGATACGCAGTATTTT. This translates into CASSWVRTDTDTQYF.

The chain links TRBV7-8 to TRBJ1-2; D is possibly TRBD1 (5 bases). Germline V gene sequence: CDR1 SGHVS, CDR2 FQNEAQ. Trimming removed 5 bases at V and 1 base at J, with 20 bases between. The CDR3 has 17 amino acids. The CDR3 sequence: CASSPSDTGRINYGYTF. For the CDR3, the DNA is TGTGCCAGCAGCCCTTCGGACACGGGACGTATTAACTATGGCTACACCTTC.

This chain joins TRBV2 and TRBJ2-3; 8 bases align to TRBD2. There are 15 residues in the CDR3. Germline V gives CDR1 SNHLY, CDR2 FYNNEI. Germline trimming cut 6 bases from V and 2 bases from J; bases unmatched to any gene: 7. This CDR3 reads CASSERGGLTDTQYF. CDR3 coding DNA: TGTGCCAGCAGCGAACGGGGGGGACTCACAGATACGCAGTATTTT. Full variable domain (remainder filled in from reference TRBV2 and TRBJ2-3): EPEVTQTPSHQVTQMGQEVILRCVPISNHLYFYWYRQILGQKVEFLVSFYNNEISEKSEIFDDQFSVERPDGSNFTLKIRSTKLEDSAMYFCASSERGGLTDTQYFGPGTRLTVL.

The gene calls are TRBV14 and TRBJ2-6; D remains unclear. The germline V and J ends were trimmed by 1 base and 2 bases, with 3 bases remaining between them. This CDR3 region has 14 residues. Germline V gene sequence: CDR1 SGHDN, CDR2 FVKESK. DNA for the CDR3: TGTGCCAGCAGCCAAGGGACTGGGGCCAACGTCCTGACTTTC. Protein: CASSQGTGANVLTF.

J is TRBJ2-7 and V is TRBV7-3, with TRBD2 matching over 10 bases. This CDR3 region has 14 residues. Germline CDR1 is SGHTA and CDR2 is FQGTGA. V lost 3 bases to trimming and J lost 7 bases; unmatched junction nucleotides: 6. The CDR3 spells CASSFASGGYEQYF. In DNA form, the CDR3 reads TGTGCCAGCAGCTTCGCTAGCGGGGGATATGAGCAGTACTTC.

The gene calls are TRBV7-9 and TRBJ1-4; a possible D gene is TRBD1 (5 bases). Trimming took off 8 bases at V and 4 bases at J, with 11 bases between the two ends. The length of the CDR3 is 13 residues. Germline loops: CDR1 SEHNR, CDR2 FQNEAQ (reference sequence). The CDR3 DNA reads as TGTGCCAGCGGTAGAGGGGATAATGAAAAACTGTTTTTT. Protein sequence: CASGRGDNEKLFF.

The rearrangement uses TRBV4-1 and TRBJ2-7; no definite D call. The ends were cut back, 3 bases at V and 1 base at J, with 16 bases in the middle. Germline V gene lookup returns CDR1 MGHRA and CDR2 YSYEKL. The CDR3 spans 16 residues. The CDR3 DNA follows: TGCGCCAGCAGCCAGCTTCAGGTTTTAGATTCCTACGAGCAGTACTTC. It translates to CASSQLQVLDSYEQYF.

This rearrangement joins TRBV13 to TRBJ1-6, with D possibly TRBD1 on 5 matching bases. Germline V gene sequence: CDR1 PRHDT, CDR2 FYEKMQ (reference sequence). The V and J ends lost 0 bases and 5 bases respectively, with 11 bases between them. The CDR3 is 16 amino acids. CDR3 DNA sequence: TGTGCCAGCAGCTTAGGCCTGACAGCCCATAATTCACCCCTCCACTTT. Translated, it gives CASSLGLTAHNSPLHF.

The rearrangement links TRBV27 to TRBJ2-7; D gene unclear. V was cut by 3 bases and J by 0 bases, with 6 bases left in between. CDR1 is MNHEY, CDR2 SMNVEV, per germline (reference sequence). The CDR3 covers 13 residues. The CDR3 loop reads CASSFTNSYEQYF. DNA for the CDR3: TGTGCCAGCAGTTTTACCAACTCCTACGAGCAGTACTTC.

In its sample, this clone was seen a few times. V is TRBV10-3 and J is TRBJ2-1; perhaps D is TRBD1 or TRBD2 (5 bases each). Germline V gene lookup returns CDR1 ENHRY and CDR2 SYGVKD. Deletions cut 4 bases from V and 12 bases from J, with 22 bases between. The CDR3 has 15 residues. This CDR3 reads CAISGLGGHNDGQFF. The CDR3 nucleotides are TGTGCCATCAGTGGGCTAGGAGGACACAATGACGGGCAGTTCTTC.

V is TRBV9 and J is TRBJ1-6; no firm D call. Trimming removed 5 bases at V and 7 bases at J, with 10 bases between. CDR1 is SGDLS and CDR2 is YYNGEE in the germline V gene. This CDR3 contains 13 residues. The CDR3 nucleotides are TGTGCCAGCAGTTCGTACGGGAATTCACCCCTCCACTTT. As protein: CASSSYGNSPLHF.

The CDR3 DNA sequence: TGCGCCAGCAGCGACAGACGTTCGGAGACCCAGTACTTC. Encoded protein: CASSDRRSETQYF. This chain joins TRBV10-1 and TRBJ2-5; tentative D call: TRBD1 (5 bases). Germline values: CDR1 WNHNN, CDR2 SYGVQD (reference sequence). The CDR3 loop spans 13 amino acids. Between the trimmed V and J ends, which lost 6 bases and 5 bases, there was a span of 13 bases.

The chain is built from TRBV25-1 and TRBJ2-7; D ambiguous. The CDR3 length is 12 residues. The V gene's germline CDR1 is MGHDK and CDR2 SYGVNS. Trimming took off 7 bases at V and 0 bases at J, with 7 bases between the two ends. The CDR3 sequence: CASTFGSYEQYF. CDR3 DNA: TGTGCCAGCACTTTCGGCTCCTACGAGCAGTACTTC.

V and J are TRBV7-8 and TRBJ2-3, with D possibly TRBD2 on 5 matching bases. The CDR3 loop spans 12 amino acids. Germline CDR1 is SGHVS and CDR2 is FQNEAQ. The V end was cut by 1 base, the J end by 6 bases, with 5 bases between. CDR3 nucleotides: TGTGCCAGCAGCTTAGGGAGGGATACGCAGTATTTT. Its translation: CASSLGRDTQYF.

V and J are TRBV5-1 and TRBJ2-1; D remains ambiguous. CDR1 and CDR2 from the germline V gene are SGHRS and YFSETQ. The CDR3 is 15 amino acids. The ends were cut back, 1 base at V and 2 bases at J, with 10 bases in the middle. CDR3 DNA: TGCGCCAGCAGCTTGTCACCCGAACCCTACAATGAGCAGTTCTTC. Its protein product is CASSLSPEPYNEQFF.

On this clone: The sample has other DNA sequences that encode this CDR3 too. This sequence joins TRBV27 and TRBJ2-7; no clear D gene. Looked up from germline, CDR1 is MNHEY and CDR2 is SMNVEV (reference sequence). This CDR3 contains 11 residues. V was clipped by 2 bases and J by 4 bases, with 3 bases between them. Written as DNA, the CDR3 is TGTGCCAGCAGTTTAGGATACGAGCAGTACTTC. Protein: CASSLGYEQYF.

This chain joins TRBV6-5 and TRBJ1-6; 8 bases are a match to TRBD1. This CDR3 has 13 residues. Germline V gene sequence: CDR1 MNHEY, CDR2 SVGAGI. V trimming: 10 bases; J trimming: 9 bases; junction bases outside the gene matches: 8. The CDR3 coding sequence is TGTGCCATTGGAAAACAGGGGGTTTCACCCCTCCACTTT. Translating gives CAIGKQGVSPLHF.

This clone appeared many times. The chain combines TRBV6-4 with TRBJ2-3; D is ambiguous. Germline V gives CDR1 MRHNA, CDR2 SNTAGT. The germline V and J ends were trimmed by 6 bases and 5 bases, with 12 bases remaining between them. This CDR3 spans 13 amino acids. CDR3 sequence (DNA): TGTGCCAGCAGCGAAACTGCGGAAGATACGCAGTATTTT. The encoded protein is CASSETAEDTQYF.

In regard to this clone: The junction departs from the called germline gene at one end, perhaps through a read error. The rearrangement uses TRBV29-1 and TRBJ2-3; no firm D call. The CDR3 covers 13 residues. The germline V gene has CDR1 SQVTM and CDR2 ANQGSEA. The CDR3 region is CSIEGQSTDTQYF. The CDR3 DNA is TGCAGCATTGAAGGGCAATCCACAGATACGCAGTATTTT.

This clone was counted once. The V call is TRBV15, the J call TRBJ1-5; 7 positions match TRBD1. CDR1 LNHNV and CDR2 YYDKDF come from the germline V gene (reference sequence). V lost 3 bases, J lost 5 bases, and 4 bases stayed unmatched. The CDR3 is made up of 14 amino acids. The chain's CDR3 is CATSSDRDYQPQHF. DNA of the CDR3: TGTGCCACCAGCAGCGACAGGGATTATCAGCCCCAGCATTTT.

The rearrangement links TRBV4-1 to TRBJ1-1, with 7 nucleotides matching TRBD1. Germline loops: CDR1 MGHRA, CDR2 YSYEKL. The V segment lost 0 bases and the J segment 2 bases; nucleotides outside the gene matches: 9. The CDR3 has 17 residues. In nucleotides, the CDR3 is TGCGCCAGCAGCCAAGATACACCGGACAGGATAAACACTGAAGCTTTCTTT. This translates into CASSQDTPDRINTEAFF.

This clone was seen ten or more times. The rearrangement joins TRBV2 to TRBJ2-1; no definite D call. This CDR3 spans 11 amino acids. Trimming cost V 7 bases and J 5 bases, with 6 bases left between them. Germline V lookup: CDR1 SNHLY, CDR2 FYNNEI. DNA of the CDR3: TGTGCCAGCATACAAAACAATGAGCAGTTCTTC. It codes for CASIQNNEQFF.